This T cell receptor (beta chain) was observed in a study of T-cell reconstitution after alpha-beta-depleted transplantation in children (dated by TCRdb to the mid-2010s). Context from the whole study: The study quantitatively tracked T-cell immune reconstitution after TCRalphabeta/CD19-depleted allogeneic hematopoietic cell transplantation in children using TCR repertoire profiling. Broad study findings and their caveats: About two months after transplant, the apparently early recovery of alphabetaT-cell counts reportedly depended on just several hundred clones that had expanded rapidly and came from non-depleted graft cells. In some patients, the high TCRbeta diversity seen at day 60 was put down to recipient T cells and intrathymic progenitors that had survived conditioning. The frequencies of hyperexpanded clones fell over the following months, and after one year, T-cell counts and TCRbeta diversity were mostly attributed to newly produced T cells.

Per the germline V gene, MDHEN is the CDR1 and SYDVKM is the CDR2. Cut back by 1 base and 0 bases, the V and J ends lie 10 bases apart. The CDR3, cysteine through phenylalanine, is 16 amino acids long. Of all the DNA, just the CDR3 is kept, 48 bases in frame from base 1. The receptor library was made with PCR. TCRdb lists the instrument as Illumina HiSeq 2500. TCR libraries were prepared with molecular barcoding, using unique molecular identifiers to normalize TCRbeta repertoire quantification. TCRdb took the public reads, trimmed them with fastp at Q25, ran MiXCR for clone calling and kept in-frame beta chains. Each record represents a unique CDR3 protein, reported with the most common genes and DNA among its rows. This sample is represented by around 450,000 distinct CDR3 sequences; over 40% of them were singletons. In total, the top ten clones hold roughly 27% of the sample. With regard to this clonotype: The antigen it recognizes is unknown. No base quality information exists; no much larger clone differs at one position.

The treatment or condition label here, explained by the study, means: allogeneic hematopoietic cell transplantation with graft depleted of TCRalphabeta T cells and CD19 B cells. The transplant recipients were children given TCRalphabeta/CD19-depleted allogeneic hematopoietic cell grafts. Recombination joined TRBV28 with TRBJ1-5; the D gene remains uncertain. The receptor comes from a girl aged 2 to 10 with aplastic anemia, due to receive a stem cell transplant. The sequenced sample was PBMCs, obtained before TCRalphabeta/CD19-depleted stem cell transplant. This receptor has the CDR3 CASSLSFGYSNQPQHF. The nucleotide sequence is given as TGTGCCAGCAGTTTATCTTTCGGTTATAGCAATCAGCCCCAGCATTTT.